These 25 T cell receptor beta chains share one sample of origin, sequenced in a study of blood T cell repertoires in COVID-19. Using immunoSEQ multiplex PCR, the repertoire was profiled, and TCRdb retains in-frame clones only, with some absent. The sample gives some 65,000 clones, around 80% of which show up once; around 9.6% is in the top ten. Sequencing used peripheral blood. These receptors were taken from a human donor in a cohort sampled during active COVID-19.

This clone was counted only a few times. V gene TRBV6-5 combines with J gene TRBJ1-1, with D perhaps matching TRBD1 (5 bases). This CDR3 comprises 11 residues. V lost 6 bases, J lost 7 bases, and 9 bases lay in between. The germline gives CDR1 MNHEY, CDR2 SVGAGI. The chain's CDR3 is CASRSTGEAFF. In nucleotides, the CDR3 is TGTGCCAGCAGAAGTACAGGTGAAGCTTTCTTT.

This clone has only a few counts. The genes are TRBV30 and TRBJ1-6, with 9 bases aligning to TRBD1. Germline values: CDR1 GTSNPN, CDR2 SVGIG (reference sequence). This CDR3 spans 15 amino acids. Trimming removed 3 bases from V and 13 bases from J; junction bases left unmatched: 13. The CDR3 bases are TGTGCCTGGAGGAACGAGACAGGGGGGTTTCGGCCCCTCCACTTT. It is translated as CAWRNETGGFRPLHF.

V usage is TRBV6-1 and J usage is TRBJ2-2, with 8 bases fitting TRBD2. This CDR3 spans 20 amino acids. Germline values: CDR1 MNHNS, CDR2 SASEGT. The J segment lost 6 bases and the V segment lost 2 bases, leaving 20 bases of the junction unmatched. Here the CDR3 reads CASSESGGPSAPIHAGELFF. CDR3 DNA: TGTGCCAGCAGTGAATCGGGGGGGCCTTCTGCCCCCATACACGCCGGGGAGCTGTTTTTT.

This clone was observed a few times. The rearrangement joins TRBV28 to TRBJ2-2; D ambiguous. Germline CDR1 is MDHEN and CDR2 is SYDVKM. V was pared by 7 bases and J by 3 bases, with 6 bases between. CDR3 length equals 12 residues. CDR3 DNA: TGTGCCAGCACTTCTGACACCGGGGAGCTGTTTTTT. This codes for CASTSDTGELFF.

The chain employs TRBV28 and TRBJ1-4; D is undetermined. The V end was cut by 5 bases, the J end by 11 bases, with 15 bases between. The CDR3 covers 13 residues. From germline, CDR1 is MDHEN and CDR2 SYDVKM. The CDR3 DNA sequence: TGTGCCAGCAGTCCCCGGGGTATGTTGAAACTGTTTTTT. This codes for CASSPRGMLKLFF.

The chain recombines TRBV18 with TRBJ2-7, with 9 nucleotides matching TRBD2. V gave up 3 bases and J gave up 6 bases; unmatched junction bases: 12. CDR1 is KGHSH, CDR2 LQKENI, per germline. This CDR3 region has 16 residues. The CDR3 region has the DNA TGTGCCAGCTCACCCGCGGCGGGAGGGCCAAAGACCGAGCAGTACTTC. Protein: CASSPAAGGPKTEQYF.

The chain joins TRBV18 to TRBJ2-3, with 8 bases identical to TRBD1. V was clipped by 1 base and J by 2 bases; unmatched bases: 8. This CDR3 has 17 amino acids. Germline V CDR1 and CDR2: KGHSH, LQKENI. This CDR3 reads CASSPLDRGSLTDTQYF. CDR3 nucleotides: TGTGCCAGCTCACCACTTGACAGGGGATCCCTCACAGATACGCAGTATTTT.

This CDR3 reads CASSSQGFGNTIYF. CDR3 DNA sequence: TGTGCCAGCAGCTCGCAGGGTTTTGGAAACACCATATATTTT. The gene calls are TRBV7-9 and TRBJ1-3; D is perhaps TRBD1 (5 bases). This CDR3 spans 14 amino acids. Germline CDR1 is SEHNR and CDR2 is FQNEAQ (reference sequence). Trimming took 4 bases from V and 3 from J, leaving 10 bases between them.

The chain recombines TRBV13 with TRBJ1-2; possible D gene TRBD1, 6 bases. CDR1 is PRHDT and CDR2 is FYEKMQ in the germline V gene (reference sequence). Between the trimmed V and J ends, which lost 0 bases and 4 bases, there was a span of 18 bases. The CDR3 length is 17 residues. The DNA of the CDR3 is TGTGCCAGCAGCTTAGGCCGGGGGGGGCAGGGCGGCTATGGCTACACCTTC. It yields the protein CASSLGRGGQGGYGYTF.

The chain couples TRBV19 to TRBJ2-1; 9 nucleotides agree with TRBD2. Germline assignment: CDR1 LNHDA and CDR2 SQIVND (reference sequence). There are 14 residues in the CDR3. V lost 10 bases to trimming and J lost 2 bases; unmatched junction nucleotides: 6. The chain's CDR3 is CATKREATYNEQFF. The CDR3, as DNA: TGTGCCACCAAGCGGGAGGCAACCTACAATGAGCAGTTCTTC.

V and J are TRBV30 and TRBJ2-2, with 9 bases identical to TRBD1. V gave up 5 bases and J gave up 5 bases; unmatched junction bases: 3. The CDR3 has 13 residues. CDR1 is GTSNPN and CDR2 is SVGIG in the germline V gene (reference sequence). CDR3 loop: CAWGTGITGELFF. The CDR3 nucleotides are TGTGCCTGGGGGACAGGGATTACCGGGGAGCTGTTTTTT.

This chain uses TRBV6-5 with TRBJ1-5, with 8 positions matching TRBD1. Germline V gene data show CDR1 as MNHEY and CDR2 as SVGAGI. The CDR3 length is 13 residues. V lost 6 bases, J lost 5 bases, and 3 bases stayed unmatched. The CDR3 here is CASSTTGDQPQHF. The DNA of the CDR3 is TGTGCCAGCAGCACGACAGGGGATCAGCCCCAGCATTTT.

This clone was observed once. The chain recombines TRBV24-1 with TRBJ2-6; D call uncertain. There are 16 residues in the CDR3. Germline assignment: CDR1 KGHDR and CDR2 SFDVKD. Trimming took 3 bases from V and 2 from J, leaving 10 bases between them. CDR3 in DNA: TGTGCCACCAGTGATCCCACATCTCCTGGGGCCAACGTCCTGACTTTC. The encoded protein is CATSDPTSPGANVLTF.

This rearrangement joins TRBV7-2 to TRBJ1-2, with a tentative D call TRBD1 (6 bases). V was pared by 4 bases and J by 11 bases, with 11 bases between. The CDR3 runs to 11 residues. Per the germline V gene, CDR1 is SGHTA and CDR2 is FQGNSA. In nucleotides, the CDR3 is TGTGCCAGCAGCTCAGGACAGTGGTACACCTTC. It is translated as CASSSGQWYTF. The variable domain in full, completed from reference TRBV7-2 and TRBJ1-2, reads GAGVSQSPSNKVTEKGKDVELRCDPISGHTALYWYRQSLGQGLEFLIYFQGNSAPDKSGLPSDRFSAERTGGSVSTLTIQRTQQEDSAVYLCASSSGQWYTFGSGTRLTVV.

This clone is medium-sized. Distinct nucleotide sequences in the sample also encode this CDR3. V is TRBV19 and J is TRBJ2-7; D perhaps matches TRBD1 (5 bases). V was pared by 1 base and J by 2 bases, with 9 bases between. Germline CDR1 LNHDA, CDR2 SQIVND (reference sequence). CDR3 length: 14 amino acids. The chain's CDR3 is CASSIGAGTYEQYF. Here the CDR3 DNA reads TGTGCCAGTAGTATAGGGGCAGGGACCTACGAGCAGTACTTC. Combining the CDR3 with reference TRBV19 and TRBJ2-7 gives the whole variable domain DGGITQSPKYLFRKEGQNVTLSCEQNLNHDAMYWYRQDPGQGLRLIYYSQIVNDFQKGDIAEGYSVSREKKESFPLTVTSAQKNPTAFYLCASSIGAGTYEQYFGPGTRLTVT.

About this clone itself: This sample includes further DNA sequences coding for the same CDR3. The J gene is TRBJ1-6, the V gene TRBV5-1; the match to TRBD1 covers 8 bases. This CDR3 has 14 residues. The junction had 0 bases not matched to a gene; V was cut back by 0 bases and J by 7 bases. Germline V gives CDR1 SGHRS, CDR2 YFSETQ. CDR3 protein: CASSLGQGNSPLHF. CDR3 nucleotide sequence: TGCGCCAGCAGCTTGGGACAGGGGAATTCACCCCTCCACTTT.

The chain joins TRBV5-1 to TRBJ2-3; 7 bases align to TRBD1. Germline assignment: CDR1 SGHRS and CDR2 YFSETQ. This CDR3 contains 14 residues. Unmatched junction bases numbered 6, after V lost 4 bases and J lost 4 bases. The CDR3 loop is CASSKTGNSDTQYF. The CDR3 coding sequence is TGCGCCAGCAGCAAGACAGGGAACTCAGATACGCAGTATTTT. The variable domain in full, completed from reference TRBV5-1 and TRBJ2-3, reads KAGVTQTPRYLIKTRGQQVTLSCSPISGHRSVSWYQQTPGQGLQFLFEYFSETQRNKGNFPGRFSGRQFSNSRSEMNVSTLELGDSALYLCASSKTGNSDTQYFGPGTRLTVL.

The chain employs TRBV19 and TRBJ1-5, with 8 bases identical to TRBD1. Germline V lookup: CDR1 LNHDA, CDR2 SQIVND (reference sequence). CDR3 length: 13 residues. With V trimmed by 11 bases and J by 5 bases, 8 bases remained unmatched. The CDR3 region has the DNA TGTGCCGCCGCAACCAGGGGGCATCAGCCCCAGCATTTT. Its translation: CAAATRGHQPQHF.

This clone was counted a few times. This chain links TRBV30 with TRBJ2-2; 8 nucleotides agree with TRBD2. CDR1 and CDR2 from the germline V gene are GTSNPN and SVGIG (reference sequence). The V segment lost 2 bases and the J segment 3 bases; nucleotides outside the gene matches: 11. The CDR3 spans 17 residues. The CDR3 DNA is TGTGCCTGGAGTCGCCCCCCGAGACTAGCGTACACCGGGGAGCTGTTTTTT. It yields the protein CAWSRPPRLAYTGELFF.

V is TRBV28 and J is TRBJ2-5; 9 bases match TRBD1. The CDR3 loop spans 12 amino acids. The ends lost 5 bases at V and 7 bases at J; junction bases unmatched: 2. Looked up from germline, CDR1 is MDHEN and CDR2 is SYDVKM. CDR3 DNA: TGTGCCAGCAGTGGGACAGGGCTGACCCAGTACTTC. This translates into CASSGTGLTQYF.

This clone was found a few times. The rearrangement links TRBV7-9 to TRBJ2-1; 12 bases line up with TRBD2. This CDR3 is built from 15 residues. Trimming cost V 6 bases and J 10 bases; bases outside gene matches: 10. CDR1 SEHNR and CDR2 FQNEAQ come from the germline V gene (reference sequence). The CDR3 loop reads CASSSPGLAGGEQFF. DNA of the CDR3: TGTGCCAGCAGTTCGCCGGGACTAGCGGGTGGCGAGCAGTTCTTC.

V usage is TRBV30 and J usage is TRBJ1-2, with 7 bases aligning to TRBD1. The junction had 6 bases not matched to a gene; V was cut back by 0 bases and J by 8 bases. Germline V gene sequence: CDR1 GTSNPN, CDR2 SVGIG (reference sequence). The CDR3 loop spans 13 amino acids. The CDR3 protein is CAWSVQGTEGYTF. The CDR3 DNA follows: TGTGCCTGGAGTGTACAGGGGACAGAAGGCTACACCTTC.

The chain employs TRBV5-8 and TRBJ2-3, with 7 bases fitting TRBD2. This CDR3 is built from 20 residues. With 0 bases clipped from V and 1 base from J, the junction kept 17 bases outside the gene matches. The germline gives CDR1 SGHTS, CDR2 YDEGEE. The CDR3 spells CASSLGIPGLHEPGTDTQYF. The CDR3 DNA follows: TGTGCCAGCAGCTTGGGAATACCGGGACTACATGAACCAGGCACAGATACGCAGTATTTT.

J is TRBJ2-3 and V is TRBV5-1; perhaps TRBD2 as D (6 bases). The germline V gene has CDR1 SGHRS and CDR2 YFSETQ. V lost 4 bases and J lost 1, with 13 bases in between. The CDR3 has 15 residues. CDR3 in amino acids: CASSLRLGGTDTQYF. CDR3 coding DNA: TGCGCCAGCAGCCTACGACTAGGCGGCACAGATACGCAGTATTTT.

J is TRBJ1-5 and V is TRBV24-1; possibly TRBD1 for D (6 bases). Germline values: CDR1 KGHDR, CDR2 SFDVKD. Trimming stripped 4 bases from V and 2 bases from J, with 11 bases between. This CDR3 is 15 amino acids long. The DNA of the CDR3 is TGTGCCACCAGTGACGGGTCAGGGGGCAATCAGCCCCAGCATTTT. Its protein product is CATSDGSGGNQPQHF.